This record concerns one T cell receptor (beta chain) sequence. The limits of the CDR3 on the DNA are not certain, so only TCRdb's listed CDR3 is given. Original handling: By means of reference gene primer amplification, nucleated cell counts were estimated. The repertoire was sequenced with immunoSEQ multiplex PCR; TCRdb's copy has only in-frame clones and lacks some. That table is the source of V, J and clone size, and D and trimming were worked out from the DNA. The sample lists some 100,000 clones, less than 85% occurring once. This sample is part of a study of blood T cell repertoires in COVID-19. The wider study: Collection of acute and convalescent COVID-19 samples took place in the United States, Italy and Spain. T cells, B-cell-depleted T cells, or PBMCs supplied cDNA or gDNA.

The CDR3 contains 16 residues when both ends are counted. Germline V gene data show CDR1 as SGHRS and CDR2 as YFSETQ. The sequence was collected from a woman aged 70-85 years with active or convalescent COVID-19. The specimen was peripheral blood. The chain links TRBV5-1 to TRBJ2-2; the table calls TRBD1, which could not be checked here. The CDR3 sequence: CASSSSAGANTGELFF.